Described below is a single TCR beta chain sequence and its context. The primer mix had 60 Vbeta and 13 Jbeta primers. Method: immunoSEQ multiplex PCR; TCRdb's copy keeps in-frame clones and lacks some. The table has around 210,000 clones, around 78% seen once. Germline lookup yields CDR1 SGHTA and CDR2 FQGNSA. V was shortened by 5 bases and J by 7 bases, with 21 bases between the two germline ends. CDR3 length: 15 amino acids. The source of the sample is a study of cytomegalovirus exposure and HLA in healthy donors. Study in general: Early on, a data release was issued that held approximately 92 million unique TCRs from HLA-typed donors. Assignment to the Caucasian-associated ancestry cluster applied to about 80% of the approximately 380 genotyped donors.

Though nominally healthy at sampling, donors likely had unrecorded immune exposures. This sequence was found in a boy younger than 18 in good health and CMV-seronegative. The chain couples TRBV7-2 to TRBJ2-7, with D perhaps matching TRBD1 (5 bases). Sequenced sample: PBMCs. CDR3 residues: CASSPPQGVFREQYF. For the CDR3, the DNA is TGTGCCAGCAGCCCGCCGCAGGGTGTCTTTCGGGAGCAGTACTTC.